Sequencing of this T cell receptor beta chain was carried out in a study of T cells after yellow fever vaccination. General observations from the study: Abundant clonotypes from the bulk population could contaminate FACS-sorted repertoires.

Researchers made TCR cDNA using 5'RACE template switching, and this step added a universal primer site and UMIs. TCRdb re-called the 5' RACE reads with MiXCR, one entry per CDR3 protein. The repertoire holds about 99,000 distinct CDR3 sequences, with about 5.8% as singletons. The germline V gene has CDR1 LNHDA and CDR2 SQIVND (reference sequence). The CDR3 runs to 11 residues. Trimming took 1 base from V and 7 from J, leaving 4 bases between them. This clonotype was seen a handful of times. Its specificity is not known. Material: CD8+ T cells sorted from PBMCs, obtained 10 days after the yellow fever booster vaccination. The J gene is TRBJ1-2, the V gene TRBV19; D is unresolved. The source of this sequence is a man between 18 and 35 years old who received the YFV17D yellow fever vaccine. This CDR3 is CASSIAGGYTF. The CDR3 nucleotides read TGTGCCAGTAGTATAGCCGGTGGCTACACCTTC. The full variable domain, completed using reference TRBV19 and TRBJ1-2, is DGGITQSPKYLFRKEGQNVTLSCEQNLNHDAMYWYRQDPGQGLRLIYYSQIVNDFQKGDIAEGYSVSREKKESFPLTVTSAQKNPTAFYLCASSIAGGYTFGSGTRLTVV.